This T cell receptor beta chain was observed in a study of blood T cell repertoires in COVID-19. The table lists this clone with a count of one. This CDR3 has 13 residues. Trimming cost V 6 bases and J 1 base, with 9 bases left between them. CDR1 KGHSH and CDR2 LQKENI come from the germline V gene. Authors' methods: It was from reference gene primer amplification that nucleated cell counts were estimated. Measured with immunoSEQ multiplex PCR; TCRdb has only the in-frame clones, and not every one. From that table come the V and J calls and clone size; the DNA was used to work out D and trimming. The table lists about 36,000 clones, 78% of them singletons.

The genes are TRBV18 and TRBJ1-2; tentatively, D is TRBD1 (5 bases). The sequence came from a man in his fifties or sixties with acute or convalescent COVID-19. What was sequenced was peripheral blood. The DNA of the CDR3 is TGTGCCAGCTCCCCGGACATTAACTATGGCTACACCTTC. It specifies CASSPDINYGYTF.